Shown below are 17 T cell receptor beta chains from a single sample sequenced in a study of CD8 T cells in Susac syndrome. Random hexamers primed reverse transcription of roughly 0.5 to 1 ug RNA. MiXCR, run by TCRdb on the immunoSEQ multiplex PCR reads, gives a single entry per CDR3 protein. The table includes approximately 160,000 distinct CDR3 sequences, 90% to 95% detected once. Sequenced sample: CD4+ T cells from PBMCs. These receptors were obtained from a human donor in good health.

The V gene is TRBV19, the J gene TRBJ2-7; D remains unclear. This CDR3 comprises 14 residues. Germline V gene sequence: CDR1 LNHDA, CDR2 SQIVND (reference sequence). The germline V and J ends were trimmed by 1 base and 1 base, with 8 bases remaining between them. CDR3 in DNA: TGTGCCAGTAGTATAGCCGACGGATCCTACGAGCAGTACTTC. Encoded protein: CASSIADGSYEQYF.

The chain links TRBV10-1 to TRBJ1-1; weak D call: TRBD1 (5 bases). Germline-derived CDR1 and CDR2 are WNHNN and SYGVQD (reference sequence). This CDR3 is 14 amino acids long. Trimming shortened V by 5 bases and J by 3 bases, and 13 bases separated the two germline ends. CDR3 loop: CASSSTGVDTEAFF. Here the CDR3 DNA reads TGCGCCAGCAGTTCGACGGGGGTCGACACTGAAGCTTTCTTT.

The genes are TRBV3-1 and TRBJ2-2; the D gene is possibly TRBD1 (6 bases). The CDR3 runs to 13 residues. CDR1 and CDR2 (germline): LGHDT, YNNKEL (reference sequence). Between the trimmed V and J ends, which lost 4 bases and 6 bases, there was a span of 9 bases. The CDR3: CASSPWTAGELFF. DNA of the CDR3: TGTGCCAGCAGCCCCTGGACAGCCGGGGAGCTGTTTTTT.

The V and J genes are TRBV6-5 and TRBJ2-7; possibly TRBD1 or TRBD2 for D (5 bases each). The CDR3 extends over 15 amino acids. The ends were cut back, 5 bases at V and 1 base at J, with 15 bases in the middle. Germline values: CDR1 MNHEY, CDR2 SVGAGI. In nucleotides, the CDR3 is TGTGCCAGCAGTGGACCCGGGGCAGCGTCCTACGAGCAGTACTTC. Protein: CASSGPGAASYEQYF.

The gene calls are TRBV7-2 and TRBJ1-5; D uncertain. V lost 5 bases to trimming and J lost 3 bases, with 8 bases between them. The CDR3 runs to 13 residues. The germline CDR1 and CDR2 sequences are SGHTA and FQGNSA. The CDR3 DNA is TGTGCCAGCAGCCCGTGGGACAATCAGCCCCAGCATTTT. Amino acid sequence: CASSPWDNQPQHF. Full variable domain (rest looked up from reference TRBV7-2 and TRBJ1-5): GAGVSQSPSNKVTEKGKDVELRCDPISGHTALYWYRQSLGQGLEFLIYFQGNSAPDKSGLPSDRFSAERTGGSVSTLTIQRTQQEDSAVYLCASSPWDNQPQHFGDGTRLSIL.

The rearrangement joins TRBV18 to TRBJ2-1; the match to TRBD2 covers 12 bases. Germline V CDR1 and CDR2: KGHSH, LQKENI. J lost 6 bases, V lost 3 bases, and 6 bases had no gene match. The CDR3 sequence is 16 residues long. CDR3 DNA sequence: TGTGCCAGCTCACCCCGGACTAGCGGGGCCCCCAATGAGCAGTTCTTC. Protein product: CASSPRTSGAPNEQFF. Looking up the rest from reference TRBV18 and TRBJ2-1 gives the full variable domain: NAGVMQNPRHLVRRRGQEARLRCSPMKGHSHVYWYRQLPEEGLKFMVYLQKENIIDESGMPKERFSAEFPKEGPSILRIQQVVRGDSAAYFCASSPRTSGAPNEQFFGPGTRLTVL.

This clonotype was detected only a few times. The chain couples TRBV14 to TRBJ2-5; D may be TRBD1 or TRBD2 (5 bases each). Germline CDR1 SGHDN, CDR2 FVKESK. CDR3 size: 13 residues. The germline V and J ends were trimmed by 1 base and 5 bases, with 8 bases remaining between them. Here the CDR3 reads CASSQGGGETQYF. For the CDR3, the DNA is TGTGCCAGCAGCCAAGGGGGCGGGGAGACCCAGTACTTC.

The chain couples TRBV29-1 to TRBJ2-1, with TRBD2 as a possible D gene (5 bases). CDR1 SQVTM and CDR2 ANQGSEA come from the germline V gene. The CDR3 is 11 residues long. The V and J ends lost 6 bases and 7 bases respectively, with 10 bases between them. The CDR3 region has the DNA TGCAGCGTGGCCAGGAGGAATGAGCAGTTCTTC. Translated, it gives CSVARRNEQFF.

This clonotype was detected a few times. The genes are TRBV6-6 and TRBJ2-3, with 7 bases aligning to TRBD2. The CDR3 is made up of 14 amino acids. Germline assignment: CDR1 MNHNY and CDR2 SVGAGI (reference sequence). The V gene end was trimmed by 5 bases and the J gene end by 1 base; junction bases not matched to a gene: 3. CDR3 sequence (DNA): TGTGCCAGCAGTCAGCGGGGCGGCACAGATACGCAGTATTTT. Its translation: CASSQRGGTDTQYF.

The chain combines TRBV2 with TRBJ2-4, with D hard to call. The length of the CDR3 is 13 residues. Germline V gene lookup returns CDR1 SNHLY and CDR2 FYNNEI. V lost 7 bases and J 5 bases, leaving 12 bases between the germline ends. The DNA for the CDR3 is TGTGCCAGCACTGCTTTTCCGCAAAACATTCAGTACTTC. It translates to CASTAFPQNIQYF.

The chain links TRBV7-2 to TRBJ2-7; a weak D match, TRBD1 (5 bases). V gave up 5 bases and J gave up 0 bases, with 11 bases separating them. The germline CDR1 and CDR2 sequences are SGHTA and FQGNSA. The length of the CDR3 is 14 residues. The CDR3 region is CASSPVGASYEQYF. The CDR3 region has the DNA TGTGCCAGCAGCCCTGTAGGGGCCTCCTACGAGCAGTACTTC.

This chain uses TRBV12-3 or TRBV12-4 with TRBJ2-1, with TRBD2 identical over 12 bases. Losses at the gene ends were 2 bases for V and 9 bases for J; bases not matched to a gene: 5. This CDR3 contains 15 residues. The CDR3: CASSLTSGRIPEQFF. The CDR3 DNA follows: TGTGCCAGCAGTTTAACTAGCGGGAGGATTCCTGAGCAGTTCTTC.

J is TRBJ1-5 and V is TRBV7-2; D not certain. This CDR3 has 15 residues. Germline V CDR1 and CDR2: SGHTA, FQGNSA. Trimming removed 2 bases from V and 4 bases from J, with 12 bases in between. CDR3 residues: CASSLTPGLNQPQHF. Here the CDR3 DNA reads TGTGCCAGCAGCTTAACGCCAGGCCTTAATCAGCCCCAGCATTTT.

A single count supports this clonotype. The chain couples TRBV14 to TRBJ2-2; D may correspond to TRBD1 or TRBD2 (5 bases each). The CDR3 has 14 residues. Germline V gene lookup returns CDR1 SGHDN and CDR2 FVKESK. Deletions cut 4 bases from V and 7 bases from J, with 13 bases between. The CDR3 loop reads CASSLERGVGELFF. The DNA for the CDR3 is TGTGCCAGCAGCCTAGAACGAGGGGTCGGGGAGCTGTTTTTT.

The V gene is TRBV7-9, the J gene TRBJ1-2; the match to TRBD1 covers 12 bases. Per the germline V gene, CDR1 is SEHNR and CDR2 is FQNEAQ (reference sequence). The CDR3 has 13 amino acids. The V segment lost 5 bases and the J segment 11 bases; nucleotides outside the gene matches: 6. The CDR3 DNA follows: TGTGCCAGCAGCGGGACAGGGGGCGCGGGGTACACCTTC. Translation: CASSGTGGAGYTF.

The chain combines TRBV18 with TRBJ2-3; 15 positions agree with TRBD2. The ends lost 5 bases at V and 7 bases at J; junction bases unmatched: 7. Germline values: CDR1 KGHSH, CDR2 LQKENI. The CDR3 is 16 amino acids. CDR3 nucleotide sequence: TGTGCCAGCTCATCCGGACTAGCGGGGGGGCCGAATACGCAGTATTTT. Protein sequence: CASSSGLAGGPNTQYF.

V gene TRBV9 combines with J gene TRBJ2-4, with TRBD1 matching 8 bases. The CDR3 totals 13 residues. Trimming cost V 4 bases and J 8 bases; bases outside gene matches: 5. Germline CDR1 SGDLS, CDR2 YYNGEE. The CDR3 DNA follows: TGTGCCAGCAGCCGGGACAGGAGGGACATTCAGTACTTC. Protein: CASSRDRRDIQYF. The complete variable domain, with remaining parts taken from reference TRBV9 and TRBJ2-4, reads DSGVTQTPKHLITATGQRVTLRCSPRSGDLSVYWYQQSLDQGLQFLIQYYNGEERAKGNILERFSAQQFPDLHSELNLSSLELGDSALYFCASSRDRRDIQYFGAGTRLSVL.